A selection of T cell receptor beta chains follows, all from one sample in a study of T cells in Graves' hyperthyroidism and ophthalmopathy. Using its own MiXCR run on the multiplex PCR reads, TCRdb lists one record per CDR3 protein. The repertoire holds around 570,000 distinct CDR3 sequences, 15% to 20% seen once, with around 50% in the top ten. The specimen sequenced was blood. The receptors stem from a man in his forties with Graves' ophthalmopathy. Each CDR3 is given with its conserved first and last residue. Each record gives: V gene, J gene, CDR3 protein.

V gene: TRBV10-3
J gene: TRBJ1-1
CDR3 protein: CAISESGRPNTEAFF

V gene: TRBV28
J gene: TRBJ2-7
CDR3 protein: CASSTTGHEQYF

V gene: TRBV7-9
J gene: TRBJ2-1
CDR3 protein: CASSPRTKYEQFF

V gene: TRBV19
J gene: TRBJ1-5
CDR3 protein: CASSTARGWDQPQHF

V gene: TRBV5-6
J gene: TRBJ2-3
CDR3 protein: CASSLTSGRGRTDTQYF

V gene: TRBV18
J gene: TRBJ2-7
CDR3 protein: CASSEPGRRYNSYEQYF

V gene: TRBV2
J gene: TRBJ2-3
CDR3 protein: CASSAPPDTQYF

V gene: TRBV20-1
J gene: TRBJ2-3
CDR3 protein: CSATGVEADTQYF

V gene: TRBV29-1
J gene: TRBJ2-5
CDR3 protein: CSGRDQETQYF

V gene: TRBV20-1
J gene: TRBJ2-7
CDR3 protein: CGAMTSGREHSYEQYF

V gene: TRBV6-1
J gene: TRBJ1-1
CDR3 protein: CASSGPSVPEAFF

V gene: TRBV19
J gene: TRBJ2-7
CDR3 protein: CASSIPGTDEQYF

V gene: TRBV25-1
J gene: TRBJ1-2
CDR3 protein: CASSPAPETGIYGYTF

V gene: TRBV20-1
J gene: TRBJ2-2
CDR3 protein: CSARAFMKSGTNTGELFF

V gene: TRBV19
J gene: TRBJ2-1
CDR3 protein: CASKDSGSSYDEQFF

V gene: TRBV19
J gene: TRBJ2-7
CDR3 protein: CASSPPTGAAGEQYF

V gene: TRBV7-9
J gene: TRBJ2-1
CDR3 protein: CASSLSGGHRWDEQFF

V gene: TRBV7-8
J gene: TRBJ2-6
CDR3 protein: CASSSYKTGANVLTF

V gene: TRBV28
J gene: TRBJ2-7
CDR3 protein: CASRTDRDRYF

V gene: TRBV5-1
J gene: TRBJ2-5
CDR3 protein: CASSVLAGGLGIQETQYF

V gene: TRBV13
J gene: TRBJ2-7
CDR3 protein: CASSLGEGVSSYEQYF

V gene: TRBV10-3
J gene: TRBJ2-7
CDR3 protein: CAIRDSRAVYEQYF

V gene: TRBV12-3/TRBV12-4
J gene: TRBJ1-1
CDR3 protein: CASSLDTGDTEAFF

V gene: TRBV5-6
J gene: TRBJ2-1
CDR3 protein: CASSPEGPVANEQFF

V gene: TRBV5-8
J gene: TRBJ1-2
CDR3 protein: CASSLGRGDYTF

V gene: TRBV11-2
J gene: TRBJ1-1
CDR3 protein: CASSFSAGRAFF

V gene: TRBV28
J gene: TRBJ2-3
CDR3 protein: CASPPSGSLTDTQYF

V gene: TRBV7-3
J gene: TRBJ2-1
CDR3 protein: CASSPGGRNEQFF

V gene: TRBV4-3
J gene: TRBJ1-1
CDR3 protein: CASSKQTGGHTEAFF

V gene: TRBV7-9
J gene: TRBJ1-4
CDR3 protein: CASSSTGWEKLFF

V gene: TRBV19
J gene: TRBJ2-7
CDR3 protein: CASSIIGASSYEQYF

V gene: TRBV2
J gene: TRBJ1-2
CDR3 protein: CASSERTGNYGYTF

V gene: TRBV28
J gene: TRBJ1-5
CDR3 protein: CASSLGDRYDLPQHF

V gene: TRBV6-1
J gene: TRBJ1-6
CDR3 protein: CASRNREGDSPLHF

V gene: TRBV5-1
J gene: TRBJ2-5
CDR3 protein: CASSATTSGVTGTQYF

V gene: TRBV3-1
J gene: TRBJ2-3
CDR3 protein: CACSLLDTQYF

V gene: TRBV11-1
J gene: TRBJ2-1
CDR3 protein: CASSLGLLSYNEQFF

V gene: TRBV12-3/TRBV12-4
J gene: TRBJ2-7
CDR3 protein: CASSPPNKLYEQYF

V gene: TRBV12-3/TRBV12-4
J gene: TRBJ2-3
CDR3 protein: CASSLPGLGTDTQYF

V gene: TRBV6-1
J gene: TRBJ1-1
CDR3 protein: CASRGPGQAPEAFF

V gene: TRBV28
J gene: TRBJ2-1
CDR3 protein: CASRLGASGRGNEQFF

V gene: TRBV28
J gene: TRBJ2-4
CDR3 protein: CASRLLVGAKNIQYF

V gene: TRBV6-5
J gene: TRBJ1-2
CDR3 protein: CASSYGAGPYGYTF

V gene: TRBV11-2
J gene: TRBJ2-3
CDR3 protein: CASSRGGGAKDTQYF

V gene: TRBV15
J gene: TRBJ2-6
CDR3 protein: CATSRGAGANVLTF

V gene: TRBV3-1
J gene: TRBJ2-3
CDR3 protein: CASNPGQGTDTQYF

V gene: TRBV4-2
J gene: TRBJ2-3
CDR3 protein: CASNQGGSGASTDTQYF

V gene: TRBV20-1
J gene: TRBJ2-1
CDR3 protein: CSARPRRLYNEQFF

V gene: TRBV6-6
J gene: TRBJ1-2
CDR3 protein: CASSYMAHGNYGYTF

V gene: TRBV12-5
J gene: TRBJ2-2
CDR3 protein: CASGLWDGANTGELFF

V gene: TRBV15
J gene: TRBJ1-2
CDR3 protein: CATSSLAGLNYGYTF

V gene: TRBV7-8
J gene: TRBJ2-5
CDR3 protein: CASRFGTGAETQYF

V gene: TRBV7-3
J gene: TRBJ2-3
CDR3 protein: CASSLGHIAGVLDTQYF

V gene: TRBV20-1
J gene: TRBJ2-5
CDR3 protein: CSARAPIQETQYF

V gene: TRBV30
J gene: TRBJ2-2
CDR3 protein: CAWSAFRAGELFF